This TCR beta chain is from a study of Ad26.COV2.S vaccination and SARS-CoV-2 variants (dated by TCRdb to about 2021). Describing the broader study: Donors in the vaccine arm were drawn from COV1001, a multicentre, randomized, double-blind, placebo-controlled phase I-IIa trial testing Ad26.COV2.S in healthy adults. Trial participants were randomized into five groups of five, in which low-dose or high-dose Ad26.COV2.S was given once or twice, or placebo was given on both occasions. Ad26.COV2.S was administered intramuscularly at a dose of 5x10^10 or 1x10^11 viral particles, either as one shot or as two shots given 56 days apart. The TCR-sequenced set comprised approximately 32 samples: some 20 Ad26.COV2.S vaccine recipients, 5 placebo recipients and 8 SARS-CoV-2 convalescent individuals. Sequencing of the TCRbeta repertoire served to evaluate the specificity and breadth of SARS-CoV-2-reactive T cell receptors following Ad26.COV2.S vaccination. Investigators did not know the trial group allocation while performing experiments and assessing outcomes. What the work shows at the level of the full study, not this receptor alone: After vaccination, spike-specific CD8+ and CD4+ T cell responses were reported to show substantial breadth. The study was not powered to compare responses between vaccine doses or regimens. Vaccine and placebo recipients had similar non-spike TCR breadth, a finding consistent with the vaccine containing only spike. Spike-specific TCR breadth was higher in Ad26.COV2.S recipients than in placebo recipients (P = 0.0014). It was noted by the authors that total T cell responses may have been underestimated by the TCR breadth and depth analyses.

The immunoSEQ Assay was the method used to sequence TCRbeta CDR3 regions. After extraction, genomic DNA underwent amplification by bias-controlled multiplex PCR, followed by high-throughput sequencing. The original pipeline was this. To quantify the absolute abundance of every unique TCRbeta CDR3 region, sequences were collapsed and filtered. T cell fraction was estimated by normalization of TCRbeta template counts to usable DNA, with usable DNA being measured through amplification of reference genes present in all nucleated cells. Repertoire TCRs were annotated as SARS-CoV-2-specific by exact matching of V gene, CDR3 amino acid sequence and J gene to a known reactive TCR set. The reference SARS-CoV-2 TCR set came from MIRA and was filtered for enrichment in COVID-19-positive ImmuneCODE repertoires, removing public or cross-reactive TCRs. Based on the MIRA antigens, annotated TCRs were further analysed at the level of specific ORF or position within ORF. Depth was the summed frequency of annotated unique rearrangements, while breadth was defined as annotated unique rearrangements over total unique productive rearrangements. Two-sided Wilcoxon rank-sum tests were used to compare TCR breadth between groups. This is the immuneACCESS table as TCRdb keeps it, with only in-frame sequences that have V and J called. A part of the clones is gone; compared with another copy, unresolved V genes explain less than half, and the rest is unexplained. V and J calls plus clone size are reproduced from that table; the DNA served to infer D and trimming. The sample includes about 400,000 clones, with approximately 90% observed a single time. The ten largest clones capture 1.9% of the sample.

Reading the label with the study, this specimen's treatment or condition is: over 15 received Ad26.COV2.S at low or high dose, single or two shots; 5 received placebo; per-sample allocation not given. Repertoires of vaccine and placebo recipients were sequenced from samples collected on day 63 after the first injection. Cohort 1b enrolled about two dozen adults aged 18-55 years at a single site in Boston, USA, between 29 July and 7 August 2020. Ad26.COV2.S was a replication-incompetent adenovirus type 26 vector expressing a prefusion-stabilized SARS-CoV-2 spike protein from the original Wuhan strain. Taken from the germline V gene, the CDR1 and CDR2 loops are WSHSY and SAAADI. V is cut back by 4 bases and J by 9 bases, with 3 bases in the junction unmatched. Counted from cysteine to phenylalanine, this CDR3 has 13 amino acids. Only CDR3 DNA remains: 39 bases, in frame from the first base. Concerning this clone: Its antigen target is currently unknown. Base qualities are not provided; no much larger clone lies one nucleotide away.

The clonotype comes from a person between 18 and 65 years old who received the Ad26.COV2.S COVID-19 vaccine or a placebo. The receptor chain draws on TRBV10-2 and TRBJ1-6, with 7 bases in between that match TRBD1. The input for sequencing was peripheral blood, taken in a trial of Ad26.COV2.S vaccine versus placebo. This receptor carries the CDR3 CASSVGGGSPLHF. The DNA is as follows: TGCGCCAGCAGTGTAGGGGGCGGTTCACCCCTCCACTTT.